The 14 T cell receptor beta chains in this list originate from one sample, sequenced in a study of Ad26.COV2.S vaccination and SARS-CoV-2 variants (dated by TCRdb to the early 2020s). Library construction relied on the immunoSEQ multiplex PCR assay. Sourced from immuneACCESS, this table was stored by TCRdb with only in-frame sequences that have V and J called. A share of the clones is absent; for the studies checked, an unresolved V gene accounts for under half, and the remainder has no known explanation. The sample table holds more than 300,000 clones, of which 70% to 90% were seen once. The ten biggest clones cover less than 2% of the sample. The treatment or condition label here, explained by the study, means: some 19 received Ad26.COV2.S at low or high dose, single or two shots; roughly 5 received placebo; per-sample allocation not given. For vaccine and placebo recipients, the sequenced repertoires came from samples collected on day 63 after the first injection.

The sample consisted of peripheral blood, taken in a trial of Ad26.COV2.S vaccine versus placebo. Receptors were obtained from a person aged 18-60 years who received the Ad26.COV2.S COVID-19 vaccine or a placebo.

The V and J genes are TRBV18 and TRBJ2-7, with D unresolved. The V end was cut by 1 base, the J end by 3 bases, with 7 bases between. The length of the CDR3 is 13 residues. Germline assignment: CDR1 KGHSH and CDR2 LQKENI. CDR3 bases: TGTGCCAGCTCACCACACAATTTCTACGAGCAGTACTTC. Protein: CASSPHNFYEQYF.

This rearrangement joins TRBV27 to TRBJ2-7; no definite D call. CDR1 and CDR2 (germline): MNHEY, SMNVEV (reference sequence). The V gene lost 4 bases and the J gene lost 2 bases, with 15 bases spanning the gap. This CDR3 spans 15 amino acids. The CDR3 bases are TGTGCCAGCAGTTCTCCAGCGAAATATCCCTACGAGCAGTACTTC. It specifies CASSSPAKYPYEQYF.

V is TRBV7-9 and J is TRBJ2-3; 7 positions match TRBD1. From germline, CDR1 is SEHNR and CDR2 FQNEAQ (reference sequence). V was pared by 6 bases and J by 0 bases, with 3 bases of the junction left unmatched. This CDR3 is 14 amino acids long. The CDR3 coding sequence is TGTGCCAGCAGTGGACAGGTTAGCACAGATACGCAGTATTTT. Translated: CASSGQVSTDTQYF.

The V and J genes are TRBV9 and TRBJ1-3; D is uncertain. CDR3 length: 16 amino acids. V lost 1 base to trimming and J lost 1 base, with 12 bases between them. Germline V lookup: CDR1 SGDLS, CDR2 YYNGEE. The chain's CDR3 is CASSVIGGISGNTIYF. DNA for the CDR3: TGTGCCAGCAGCGTAATAGGAGGTATATCTGGAAACACCATATATTTT.

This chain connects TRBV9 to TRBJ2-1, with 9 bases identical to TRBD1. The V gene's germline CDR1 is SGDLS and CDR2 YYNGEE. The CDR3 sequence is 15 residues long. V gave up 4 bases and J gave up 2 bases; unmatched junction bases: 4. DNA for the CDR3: TGTGCCAGCAGCCCCGGGACAGGGACCTACAATGAGCAGTTCTTC. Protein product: CASSPGTGTYNEQFF.

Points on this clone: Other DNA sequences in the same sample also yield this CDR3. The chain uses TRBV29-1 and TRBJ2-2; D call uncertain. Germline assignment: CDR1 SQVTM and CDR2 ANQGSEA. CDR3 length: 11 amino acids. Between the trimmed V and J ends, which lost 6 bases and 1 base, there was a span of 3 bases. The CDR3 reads CSVENTGELFF. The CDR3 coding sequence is TGCAGCGTGGAGAACACCGGGGAGCTGTTTTTT.

CDR3 residues: CAWGQAQETQYF. The CDR3 DNA follows: TGTGCCTGGGGACAGGCTCAAGAGACCCAGTACTTC. The chain uses TRBV30 and TRBJ2-5; 7 bases align to TRBD1. Germline V gene data show CDR1 as GTSNPN and CDR2 as SVGIG (reference sequence). Trimming removed 5 bases from V and 2 bases from J; junction bases left unmatched: 2. The CDR3 contains 12 residues.

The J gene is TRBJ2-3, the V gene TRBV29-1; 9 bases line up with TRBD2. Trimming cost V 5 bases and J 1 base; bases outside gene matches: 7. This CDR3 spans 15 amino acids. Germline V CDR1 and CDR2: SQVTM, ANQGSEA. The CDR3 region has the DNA TGCAGCGTTATTAGCGGGGGATCCGGCACAGATACGCAGTATTTT. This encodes CSVISGGSGTDTQYF.

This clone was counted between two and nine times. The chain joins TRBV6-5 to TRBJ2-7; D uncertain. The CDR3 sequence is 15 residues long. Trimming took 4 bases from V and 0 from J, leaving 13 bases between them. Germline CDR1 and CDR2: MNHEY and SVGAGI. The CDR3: CASSFNSRSSYEQYF. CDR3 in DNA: TGTGCCAGCAGTTTCAACAGTAGGAGCTCCTACGAGCAGTACTTC.

The CDR3 DNA follows: TGTGCCAGCAGATTGACAGGGGTTGGTGGAAACACCATATATTTT. This translates into CASRLTGVGGNTIYF. The chain recombines TRBV6-5 with TRBJ1-3; 8 nucleotides align to TRBD1. The CDR3 totals 15 residues. J was trimmed by 3 bases and V by 6 bases; bases with no gene match: 7. Germline loops: CDR1 MNHEY, CDR2 SVGAGI.

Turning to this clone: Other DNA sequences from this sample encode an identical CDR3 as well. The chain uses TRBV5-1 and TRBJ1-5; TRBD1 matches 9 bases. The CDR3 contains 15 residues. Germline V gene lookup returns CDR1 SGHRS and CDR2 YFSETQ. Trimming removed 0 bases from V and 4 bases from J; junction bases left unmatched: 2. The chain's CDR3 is CASSLGDRGNQPQHF. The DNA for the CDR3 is TGCGCCAGCAGCTTGGGCGACAGGGGGAATCAGCCCCAGCATTTT.

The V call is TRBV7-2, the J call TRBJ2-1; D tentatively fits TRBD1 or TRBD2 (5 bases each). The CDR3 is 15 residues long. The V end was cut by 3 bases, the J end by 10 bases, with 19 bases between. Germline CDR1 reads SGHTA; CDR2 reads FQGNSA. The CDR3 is CASSFGPPGPGEQFF. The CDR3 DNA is TGTGCCAGCAGCTTTGGACCTCCGGGACCGGGGGAGCAGTTCTTC.

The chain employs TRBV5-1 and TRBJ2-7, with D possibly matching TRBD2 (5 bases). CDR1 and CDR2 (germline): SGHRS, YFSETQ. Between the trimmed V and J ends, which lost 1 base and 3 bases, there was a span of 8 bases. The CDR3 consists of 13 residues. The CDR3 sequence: CASSLYGGYEQYF. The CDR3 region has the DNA TGCGCCAGCAGCTTGTACGGAGGCTACGAGCAGTACTTC.

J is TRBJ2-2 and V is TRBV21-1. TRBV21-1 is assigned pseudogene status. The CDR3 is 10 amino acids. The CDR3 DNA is TGTGCCAGCAGTGCCGGGGAGCTGTTTTTT. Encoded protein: CASSAGELFF.